Listed here are 20 T cell receptor beta chains from one sample, sequenced in a study of T cells in localized non-small cell lung cancer. Generated by immunoSEQ multiplex PCR, the TCRdb table keeps only in-frame clones and is missing some. The repertoire includes about 920 clones, about 25% of them detected once, and approximately 23% sits in the top ten. The starting material was normal lung tissue next to the tumor, obtained before any cancer treatment. The receptor set was obtained from a man aged 40 to 70 with stage I squamous cell lung carcinoma.

This clone came up a few times. The J gene is TRBJ2-7, the V gene TRBV19, with D possibly TRBD2 on 6 matching bases. The germline V gene encodes CDR1 LNHDA and CDR2 SQIVND (reference sequence). V lost 1 base and J lost 4, with 11 bases in between. CDR3 length: 14 amino acids. This chain's CDR3 is CASSIGGALYEQYF. In DNA form, the CDR3 reads TGTGCCAGTAGTATAGGCGGGGCACTATACGAGCAGTACTTC.

The chain recombines TRBV29-1 with TRBJ2-1; tentative D call: TRBD1 (5 bases). Germline CDR1 SQVTM, CDR2 ANQGSEA. V lost 6 bases, J lost 4 bases, and 13 bases lay in between. CDR3 length equals 13 residues. Here the CDR3 DNA reads TGCAGCGTCGCTTCGTCAGGGTACAATGAGCAGTTCTTC. This sequence encodes CSVASSGYNEQFF.

V is TRBV6-8 and J is TRBJ2-2, with D hard to call. CDR1 and CDR2 (germline): MNHGY, SAAAGT. This CDR3 spans 12 amino acids. V lost 11 bases, J lost 1 base, and 8 bases lay in between. The CDR3 DNA reads TGTGCCCTACAGAAGAACACCGGGGAGCTGTTTTTT. This sequence encodes CALQKNTGELFF.

This clone was observed a handful of times. The CDR3 loop reads CASSELAGGPSEQFF. Written as DNA, the CDR3 is TGTGCCAGCAGTGAGTTAGCGGGGGGGCCAAGTGAGCAGTTCTTC. V usage is TRBV6-8 and J usage is TRBJ2-1, with 11 nucleotides matching TRBD2. V was pared by 5 bases and J by 9 bases, with 9 bases of the junction left unmatched. Germline values: CDR1 MNHGY, CDR2 SAAAGT. The CDR3 runs 15 residues.

The genes are TRBV5-1 and TRBJ1-2, with D possibly matching TRBD1 (6 bases). The CDR3 is 14 amino acids. In germline, CDR1 is SGHRS, CDR2 YFSETQ. V was trimmed by 4 bases and J by 4 bases, leaving 14 bases between them. CDR3 bases: TGCGCCAGCAGCGCGACTCGGACAGCCTATGGCTACACCTTC. Amino acids: CASSATRTAYGYTF.

The V call is TRBV6-8, the J call TRBJ1-2; 10 nucleotides align to TRBD1. CDR1 and CDR2 (germline): MNHGY, SAAAGT. The V and J ends lost 5 bases and 4 bases, in that order; junction bases with no gene match: 4. CDR3 length: 14 amino acids. The CDR3 here is CASSPRTGGYGYTF. The CDR3 coding sequence is TGTGCCAGCAGTCCCCGGACAGGGGGCTATGGCTACACCTTC.

The V and J genes are TRBV19 and TRBJ1-2; D call uncertain. V was shortened by 3 bases and J by 4 bases, with 12 bases between the two germline ends. The CDR3 has 14 residues. The germline gives CDR1 LNHDA, CDR2 SQIVND (reference sequence). CDR3 sequence: CASSIAGYFYGYTF. CDR3 nucleotide sequence: TGTGCCAGTAGTATCGCCGGATACTTCTATGGCTACACCTTC. Full variable domain (rest looked up from reference TRBV19 and TRBJ1-2): DGGITQSPKYLFRKEGQNVTLSCEQNLNHDAMYWYRQDPGQGLRLIYYSQIVNDFQKGDIAEGYSVSREKKESFPLTVTSAQKNPTAFYLCASSIAGYFYGYTFGSGTRLTVV.

The chain carries TRBV11-3 and TRBJ1-4, with D tentatively TRBD1 (6 bases). Trimming left V 5 bases short and J 5 bases short, with 18 bases between. The V gene's germline CDR1 is SGHNT and CDR2 YENEEA. This CDR3 region has 16 residues. CDR3 amino acids: CASSRGHPPVNEKLFF. Here the CDR3 DNA reads TGTGCCAGCAGCCGGGGACACCCCCCGGTAAATGAAAAACTGTTTTTT.

This chain connects TRBV11-3 to TRBJ1-1, with D tentatively TRBD1 (6 bases). V dropped 6 bases and J dropped 4 bases, with 18 bases sitting between them. This CDR3 has 15 amino acids. Germline assignment: CDR1 SGHNT and CDR2 YENEEA. CDR3 sequence (DNA): TGTGCCAGCAGACCACAGGGTGGTTTGCCCACTGAAGCTTTCTTT. Translation: CASRPQGGLPTEAFF.

This chain connects TRBV29-1 to TRBJ2-7; no clear D gene. The CDR3 spans 13 residues. The germline V gene has CDR1 SQVTM and CDR2 ANQGSEA. Trimming removed 0 bases from V and 1 base from J, with 7 bases in between. The CDR3 is CSVEDSTSYEQYF. The CDR3 bases are TGCAGCGTTGAAGATTCGACTTCCTACGAGCAGTACTTC.

The chain links TRBV11-3 to TRBJ1-4; D not certain. The length of the CDR3 is 14 residues. Trimming left V 5 bases short and J 0 bases short, with 7 bases between. Per the germline V gene, CDR1 is SGHNT and CDR2 is YENEEA. Here the CDR3 reads CASSRSTTNEKLFF. The CDR3, as DNA: TGTGCCAGCAGCCGTAGCACAACTAATGAAAAACTGTTTTTT.

CDR3 DNA sequence: TGTGCCAACCCGACAGCGACCACTTCATCTTTTAATGAAAAACTGTTTTTT. Amino acid sequence: CANPTATTSSFNEKLFF. The J gene is TRBJ1-4, the V gene TRBV19, with D maybe TRBD1 (5 bases). The CDR3 sequence is 17 residues long. Germline V gene lookup returns CDR1 LNHDA and CDR2 SQIVND (reference sequence). V was pared by 10 bases and J by 4 bases, with 25 bases between. The entire variable domain, with the rest obtained from reference TRBV19 and TRBJ1-4, is as follows: DGGITQSPKYLFRKEGQNVTLSCEQNLNHDAMYWYRQDPGQGLRLIYYSQIVNDFQKGDIAEGYSVSREKKESFPLTVTSAQKNPTAFYLCANPTATTSSFNEKLFFGSGTQLSVL.

V gene TRBV6-8 combines with J gene TRBJ1-2; TRBD1 matches 9 bases. Germline CDR1 is MNHGY and CDR2 is SAAAGT. This CDR3 spans 13 amino acids. Trimming cost V 10 bases and J 7 bases; bases outside gene matches: 10. CDR3 loop: CATRDRDGFGYTF. CDR3 in DNA: TGTGCCACTAGGGACAGGGACGGTTTTGGCTACACCTTC.

This chain connects TRBV4-1 to TRBJ2-1; no definite D call. Germline V gene sequence: CDR1 MGHRA, CDR2 YSYEKL. This CDR3 region has 15 residues. Trimming removed 4 bases from V and 1 base from J, with 11 bases in between. The CDR3 spells CASSPVVGSYNEQFF. As DNA, the CDR3 is TGCGCCAGCAGCCCGGTGGTGGGGTCCTACAATGAGCAGTTCTTC.

This clone was recorded only once. V and J are TRBV14 and TRBJ2-7; 8 bases align to TRBD2. J was trimmed by 2 bases and V by 1 base; bases with no gene match: 4. Germline V lookup: CDR1 SGHDN, CDR2 FVKESK. The CDR3 spans 15 residues. CDR3 coding DNA: TGTGCCAGCAGCCAAGGAGTCGGGGGGGCCTACGAGCAGTACTTC. Translated: CASSQGVGGAYEQYF.

This clone was counted a few times. The chain is built from TRBV11-3 and TRBJ2-2; perhaps TRBD1 as D (6 bases). The CDR3 totals 16 residues. The germline V gene has CDR1 SGHNT and CDR2 YENEEA. V lost 2 bases, J lost 1 base, and 11 bases lay in between. The CDR3 loop reads CASSLTGTLNTGELFF. CDR3 bases: TGTGCCAGCAGCTTAACAGGGACGCTGAACACCGGGGAGCTGTTTTTT.

This sequence joins TRBV28 and TRBJ2-7, with 7 bases that match TRBD1. CDR1 is MDHEN and CDR2 is SYDVKM in the germline V gene. The J segment lost 2 bases and the V segment lost 10 bases, leaving 8 bases of the junction unmatched. The length of the CDR3 is 13 residues. The CDR3 loop reads CATRPGQTYEQYF. CDR3 bases: TGTGCCACCAGACCGGGACAGACCTACGAGCAGTACTTC.

This clone was counted only a few times. The chain has TRBV9 and TRBJ1-2, with D possibly being TRBD1 (5 bases). V was cut by 9 bases and J by 4 bases, with 16 bases left in between. Germline CDR1 reads SGDLS; CDR2 reads YYNGEE. This CDR3 has 13 amino acids. For the CDR3, the DNA is TGTGCCACCCGCGGGGGAGAACGCTATGGCTACACCTTC. This encodes CATRGGERYGYTF. The variable domain in full, completed from reference TRBV9 and TRBJ1-2, reads DSGVTQTPKHLITATGQRVTLRCSPRSGDLSVYWYQQSLDQGLQFLIQYYNGEERAKGNILERFSAQQFPDLHSELNLSSLELGDSALYFCATRGGERYGYTFGSGTRLTVV.

The chain carries TRBV30 and TRBJ2-1; 9 bases align to TRBD1. There are 13 residues in the CDR3. V was clipped by 7 bases and J by 2 bases; unmatched bases: 3. Germline V gene data show CDR1 as GTSNPN and CDR2 as SVGIG (reference sequence). The CDR3 here is CASRQGAYNEQFF. The DNA of the CDR3 is TGTGCCTCCAGACAGGGGGCCTACAATGAGCAGTTCTTC.

The chain joins TRBV5-1 to TRBJ1-1, with a tentative D call TRBD1 (5 bases). The CDR3 length is 14 residues. V lost 3 bases to trimming and J lost 1 base, with 10 bases between them. Germline CDR1 SGHRS, CDR2 YFSETQ. In nucleotides, the CDR3 is TGCGCCAGCAGCTCAGGGCAGCCGAACACTGAAGCTTTCTTT. It specifies CASSSGQPNTEAFF.